Reported below is one TCR beta chain. This receptor's antigen is unknown. No quality values exist for individual bases; no much larger clone is one base distant. This entry comes from a study of shared clonotypes between healthy human individuals (TCRdb year 2020). Looking at the study overall: Two women and a few men aged 18 to 49 years were included in the cohort. To estimate repertoire size and how much clonotype sharing occurs between individuals, the study deeply sequenced the blood TCR repertoires of five healthy adults. Libraries were prepared and TCR repertoires were sequenced by different laboratories using diverse techniques, in order to increase sequencing depth and limit assay-specific biases. Leukapheresis yielded between about 0.9 and 9 billion PBMCs per donor.

Using the deep immunoSEQ assay, TCR CDR3 regions were amplified from genomic DNA by multiplex PCR. Extracted genomic DNA from each cell subset was distributed evenly across all wells of several immunoSEQ 96-well plates, and each plate was treated as a replicate. Each replicate PCR for unsorted PBMC received about 300 ng genomic DNA, equal to 25,000 to 30,000 T cell genomes. Ten immunoSEQ deep assay plates were used to sequence unsorted PBMC genomic DNA. The purified libraries were quantified using a Qubit 3.0 fluorometer, sized with a Bioanalyzer 2100, and then quantified again using the KAPA Library Quantification kit. Every immunoSEQ 96-well plate was sequenced on a dedicated single-read 150-cycle Illumina NextSeq 550 flow cell. The paper's processing steps were these. Because the immunoSEQ output held only junctional sequences and lacked quality scores, the filtering could not match the filtering applied to full-length reads. To assign V/J genes and CDR3, sequences were annotated against IMGT germline references using PyIR, a Python wrapper for IgBLAST v1.9. Reads with weak V/J assignments (E-value above 1e-6), missing CDR3, stop codons, out-of-frame junctions, or ambiguous translated residues were removed. V3J clonotypes were defined as sequences sharing the same inferred V gene, J gene, and CDR3 amino acid sequence. The percentage overlap between two repertoires was calculated by dividing the number of shared unique clonotypes by the size of the smaller repertoire. Three approaches were used to assess repertoire richness: RTK rarefaction, the Chao1 estimator, and Recon v2.1 estimates of unobserved clonotypes. The clones in this table, taken by TCRdb from immuneACCESS, are in-frame only. Not every clone is retained; where verified, under half of the shortfall comes from an unresolved V gene, and the cause of the rest is unknown. The D gene and trimming were derived from the DNA, and the V and J assignments and clone size from that table. This sample comprises about 490,000 clones, around 79% of them detected only once. The top ten hold roughly 12% of the sample.

Spanning cysteine to phenylalanine, the CDR3 consists of 15 amino acids. Solely the CDR3 DNA is kept, with 45 bases framed from the first base. At the junction V is shortened by 5 bases and J by 4 bases, with 14 bases in between. From a lookup of the germline V gene, CDR1 and CDR2 are MDHEN and SYDVKM. Donors were healthy HIV-negative adults with no recently reported acute infections or vaccinations. Only Caucasian adults living in Nashville, Tennessee, USA were represented among the donors. In the unsorted samples, some 94 million PBMCs were counted, and genomic DNA was extracted using the QIAamp DNA Blood Mini kit. Blood was obtained by leukapheresis, after which PBMCs were separated by Ficoll-Histopaque density gradient centrifugation and cryopreserved in liquid nitrogen vapor phase. Here is what the overall study found, with its caveats: Because the study included only a small number of donors, the genetic and exposure-history diversity represented was limited. Pairwise subsampling indicated that sequencing depth was expected to affect the degree of clonotype sharing among donors. Only blood was sampled, and tissue TCR repertoires likely differ from those in blood.

Here the chain combines TRBV28 and TRBJ1-4; no D gene call is confident. The TCR was taken from a woman in her thirties or forties in good health. Some clones in this sample may be carry-over from other donors' samples. The sequenced sample was PBMCs. The CDR3: CASSAPLAVNEKLFF. Read as DNA, the sequence is TGTGCCAGCAGTGCCCCCTTGGCAGTTAATGAAAAACTGTTTTTT.